This TCR beta chain was captured by sequencing in a study of control samples from healthy donors and cancer patients. Trimming took off 2 bases at V and 2 bases at J, with 7 bases between the two ends. This CDR3 comprises 15 residues. CDR1 and CDR2 (germline): MNHEY, SVGAGI. Only in-frame clones appear in the TCRdb table, and some are missing; sequencing was by immunoSEQ multiplex PCR. The sample contains 130,000 or so clones, roughly 90% of which appear only once. The receptor was isolated from a man between 50 and 59 years old in good health. The sample was blood. This chain connects TRBV6-5 to TRBJ2-6, with D possibly TRBD2 on 6 matching bases. CDR3 coding DNA: TGTGCCAGCAGTTACGGAGGGGCTGGGGCCAACGTCCTGACTTTC. Its protein product is CASSYGGAGANVLTF.